This passage covers 5 T cell receptor beta chains from one sample sequenced in a study of blood T cell repertoires in COVID-19. The protocol was immunoSEQ multiplex PCR, while the TCRdb copy is restricted to in-frame clones and leaves out a portion. Altogether 150,000 to 180,000 clones are present, roughly 80% being singletons, with the ten largest covering around 28%. Sequencing was performed on peripheral blood. These receptors all stem from a woman aged 55-75 years with acute or convalescent COVID-19.

The chain has TRBV29-1 and TRBJ1-1; TRBD1 matches at 8 bases. The CDR3 sequence is 13 residues long. Germline V gene data show CDR1 as SQVTM and CDR2 as ANQGSEA. J was trimmed by 5 bases and V by 7 bases; bases with no gene match: 9. CDR3: CSARPDRVTEAFF. The CDR3 coding sequence is TGCAGCGCCCGCCCGGACAGGGTAACTGAAGCTTTCTTT.

A single count supports this clone. The chain links TRBV6-5 to TRBJ1-1, with D possibly TRBD1 on 5 matching bases. Germline lookup yields CDR1 MNHEY and CDR2 SVGAGI. CDR3 size: 13 residues. Trimming left V 6 bases short and J 1 base short, with 9 bases between. CDR3 in amino acids: CASRDTKNTEAFF. In DNA form, the CDR3 reads TGTGCCAGCAGGGACACCAAGAACACTGAAGCTTTCTTT.

This rearrangement joins TRBV15 to TRBJ2-6; 12 bases map to TRBD2. The CDR3 has 18 amino acids. With V trimmed by 3 bases and J by 0 bases, 3 bases remained unmatched. The V gene's germline CDR1 is LNHNV and CDR2 YYDKDF (reference sequence). CDR3 sequence (DNA): TGTGCCACCAGCAGGACTAGCGGGGGCATCTCTGGGGCCAACGTCCTGACTTTC. Its protein product is CATSRTSGGISGANVLTF.

This clone was counted a single time. The chain uses TRBV6-6 and TRBJ1-1; D is uncertain. Germline-derived CDR1 and CDR2 are MNHNY and SVGAGI (reference sequence). With 2 bases removed from V and 0 bases from J, the gap between germline ends came to 7 bases. The CDR3 runs 14 residues. Written as DNA, the CDR3 is TGTGCCAGCAGTTACGGTCAGATGAACACTGAAGCTTTCTTT. Translating gives CASSYGQMNTEAFF.

This clone came up a few times. V and J are TRBV5-1 and TRBJ2-1; 7 bases map to TRBD2. This CDR3 has 15 amino acids. Germline values: CDR1 SGHRS, CDR2 YFSETQ. The ends lost 2 bases at V and 4 bases at J; junction bases unmatched: 6. The CDR3 is CASSLNGGGYNEQFF. The CDR3 DNA reads TGCGCCAGCAGCTTAAACGGGGGAGGGTACAATGAGCAGTTCTTC.